A single sample is the source of the 27 T cell receptor beta chains below, sequenced in a study of blood T cell repertoires in COVID-19. TCRdb's table, derived via immunoSEQ multiplex PCR, lists solely in-frame clones and lacks some. Counted here are some 140,000 clones, approximately 80% occurring once; the ten biggest clones make up 12%. The sequencing sample was made of peripheral blood. These receptor sequences come from a woman aged 60-70 years with COVID-19, enrolled during active disease.

This clone was seen just once. The chain has TRBV6-5 and TRBJ1-6; D call uncertain. CDR1 is MNHEY and CDR2 is SVGAGI in the germline V gene. V was trimmed by 9 bases and J by 10 bases, leaving 16 bases between them. The CDR3 sequence is 13 residues long. Here the CDR3 DNA reads TGTGCCAGTCAACGAGATGGAGCATCACCCCTCCACTTT. This gives the protein CASQRDGASPLHF.

V is TRBV18 and J is TRBJ2-3, with a tentative D call TRBD1 (5 bases). Germline loops: CDR1 KGHSH, CDR2 LQKENI. V lost 6 bases, J lost 3 bases, and 10 bases lay in between. This CDR3 is 13 amino acids long. The CDR3 DNA follows: TGTGCCAGCTCCCAGGCAGGGACAGATACGCAGTATTTT. It translates to CASSQAGTDTQYF. The full variable domain, rest sourced from reference TRBV18 and TRBJ2-3, is NAGVMQNPRHLVRRRGQEARLRCSPMKGHSHVYWYRQLPEEGLKFMVYLQKENIIDESGMPKERFSAEFPKEGPSILRIQQVVRGDSAAYFCASSQAGTDTQYFGPGTRLTVL.

The genes are TRBV30 and TRBJ1-4; TRBD1 might be the D (5 bases). Germline CDR1 and CDR2: GTSNPN and SVGIG (reference sequence). CDR3 length equals 15 residues. Trimming pared 1 base from V and 8 bases from J, leaving 17 bases between. CDR3 nucleotides: TGTGCCTGGAGTGAGCAGGGCCCCTTTGGGGAAAAACTGTTTTTT. This sequence encodes CAWSEQGPFGEKLFF.

The V gene is TRBV9, the J gene TRBJ1-6; 11 nucleotides align to TRBD1. The CDR3 has 16 amino acids. Trimming took 2 bases from V and 5 from J; bases not matched to a gene: 3. The germline V gene has CDR1 SGDLS and CDR2 YYNGEE. CDR3 sequence reads: CASSVDRGPNNSPLHF. The CDR3 DNA reads as TGTGCCAGCAGCGTGGACAGGGGGCCCAATAATTCACCCCTCCACTTT.

The chain has TRBV2 and TRBJ2-4; TRBD1 might be the D (6 bases). From germline, CDR1 is SNHLY and CDR2 FYNNEI. Trimming left V 9 bases short and J 2 bases short, with 17 bases between. The CDR3 covers 15 residues. The CDR3 spells CASVRQDLTKNIQYF. In DNA form, the CDR3 reads TGTGCCAGTGTTCGACAGGACTTAACCAAAAACATTCAGTACTTC.

The chain is built from TRBV12-2 and TRBJ1-1. TRBV12-2 is deemed a pseudogene. There are 14 residues in the CDR3. CDR3 amino acids: CASRPPPGNTEAFF. CDR3 nucleotides: TGTGCAAGTCGCCCCCCACCGGGGAACACTGAAGCTTTCTTT.

The V and J genes are TRBV4-1 and TRBJ1-1; TRBD1 aligns across 7 bases. V dropped 0 bases and J dropped 5; count of bases not matched to a gene: 9. Germline-derived CDR1 and CDR2 are MGHRA and YSYEKL. This CDR3 region has 16 residues. Here the CDR3 reads CASSQEGGQRGTEAFF. The CDR3 DNA is TGCGCCAGCAGCCAAGAGGGGGGACAGCGGGGGACTGAAGCTTTCTTT.

The DNA of the CDR3 is TGCGCCAGCAGCCCCCGGACAGGGCTTTCCTCTGGGGCCAACGTCCTGACTTTC. Translated, it gives CASSPRTGLSSGANVLTF. The chain uses TRBV5-1 and TRBJ2-6; 8 nucleotides agree with TRBD1. The CDR3 totals 18 residues. V lost 4 bases to trimming and J lost 0 bases; unmatched junction nucleotides: 9. Germline V gene data show CDR1 as SGHRS and CDR2 as YFSETQ.

The sample holds one count of this clone. The rearrangement links TRBV3-1 (or the pseudogene TRBV3-2) to TRBJ1-1, with D possibly matching TRBD1 (5 bases). Germline lookup yields CDR1 LGHDT and CDR2 YNNKEL (reference sequence). The germline V and J ends were trimmed by 0 bases and 4 bases, with 15 bases remaining between them. The CDR3 runs 16 residues. Here the CDR3 reads CASSQEGGRRGTEAFF. DNA for the CDR3: TGTGCCAGCAGCCAAGAGGGGGGTAGACGGGGCACTGAAGCTTTCTTT.

The CDR3 reads CASSVGQGGNSPLHF. Written as DNA, the CDR3 is TGTGCCAGCAGCGTAGGACAGGGGGGAAATTCACCCCTCCACTTT. The chain joins TRBV9 to TRBJ1-6, with 9 bases matching TRBD1. CDR1 is SGDLS, CDR2 YYNGEE, per germline. V lost 0 bases and J lost 7; bases outside the gene matches: 2. There are 15 residues in the CDR3.

The chain links TRBV19 to TRBJ1-5, with 7 bases that match TRBD1. The CDR3 has 14 amino acids. Germline-derived CDR1 and CDR2 are LNHDA and SQIVND (reference sequence). With V trimmed by 1 base and J by 5 bases, 2 bases remained unmatched. CDR3 DNA: TGTGCCAGTAGTATAGGCAGGGGGGATCAGCCCCAGCATTTT. Translation: CASSIGRGDQPQHF. The variable domain in full, completed from reference TRBV19 and TRBJ1-5, reads DGGITQSPKYLFRKEGQNVTLSCEQNLNHDAMYWYRQDPGQGLRLIYYSQIVNDFQKGDIAEGYSVSREKKESFPLTVTSAQKNPTAFYLCASSIGRGDQPQHFGDGTRLSIL.

The chain links TRBV27 to TRBJ2-2, with D maybe TRBD2 (8 bases). CDR1 is MNHEY and CDR2 is SMNVEV in the germline V gene (reference sequence). Trimming stripped 9 bases from V and 3 bases from J, with 14 bases between. The CDR3 length is 14 residues. CDR3 region: CASSGTAYTGELFF. In nucleotides, the CDR3 is TGTGCCAGTAGCGGGACAGCTTACACCGGGGAGCTGTTTTTT.

The rearrangement joins TRBV7-2 to TRBJ2-3; 11 nucleotides align to TRBD2. This CDR3 has 16 amino acids. The germline gives CDR1 SGHTA, CDR2 FQGNSA. Unmatched junction bases numbered 8, after V lost 5 bases and J lost 4 bases. The CDR3 region has the DNA TGTGCCAGCAGCGCCTTAGCGGGAGGGAGGGCAGATACGCAGTATTTT. Amino acids: CASSALAGGRADTQYF.

The CDR3 bases are TGTGCCAGCAGTGAAGTTCTAGGCAGGGCTGACTATGGCTACACCTTC. Protein sequence: CASSEVLGRADYGYTF. This sequence joins TRBV6-1 and TRBJ1-2; possibly TRBD1 for D (5 bases). The ends were cut back, 1 base at V and 3 bases at J, with 15 bases in the middle. Germline V lookup: CDR1 MNHNS, CDR2 SASEGT. This CDR3 comprises 16 residues.

This rearrangement joins TRBV4-1 to TRBJ1-3; D gene ambiguous. The germline V gene has CDR1 MGHRA and CDR2 YSYEKL. This CDR3 has 16 amino acids. Trimming pared 1 base from V and 4 bases from J, leaving 14 bases between. CDR3 loop: CASSQGSGSRGNTIYF. The CDR3 region has the DNA TGCGCCAGCAGCCAAGGATCCGGGTCACGCGGAAACACCATATATTTT.

V gene TRBV28 combines with J gene TRBJ1-2; TRBD1 might be the D (5 bases). The CDR3 is 13 amino acids. Germline V CDR1 and CDR2: MDHEN, SYDVKM. V was shortened by 8 bases and J by 0 bases, with 10 bases between the two germline ends. CDR3 sequence reads: CASLRQPNYGYTF. The CDR3 bases are TGTGCCAGCTTAAGACAGCCTAACTATGGCTACACCTTC.

The chain uses TRBV4-1 and TRBJ2-7, with 7 positions matching TRBD1. The CDR3 contains 15 residues. Germline CDR1 and CDR2: MGHRA and YSYEKL. With 4 bases clipped from V and 10 bases from J, the junction kept 16 bases outside the gene matches. CDR3 DNA sequence: TGCGCCAGCAGCCGAGCCGGGACAGCCCGAGAGCATCAGTACTTC. It yields the protein CASSRAGTAREHQYF.

This chain links TRBV2 with TRBJ1-1; D unresolved. The V gene lost 0 bases and the J gene lost 5 bases, with 13 bases spanning the gap. The length of the CDR3 is 15 residues. Germline lookup yields CDR1 SNHLY and CDR2 FYNNEI. CDR3: CASSEAVAGGTEAFF. As DNA, the CDR3 is TGTGCCAGCAGTGAAGCGGTGGCCGGAGGAACTGAAGCTTTCTTT.

The V and J genes are TRBV24-1 and TRBJ2-3; 8 nucleotides agree with TRBD1. The V gene's germline CDR1 is KGHDR and CDR2 SFDVKD. The CDR3 totals 13 residues. V shed 9 bases and J 4 bases; nucleotides not matched to a gene: 5. The CDR3 reads CATLDRAADTQYF. The CDR3 DNA sequence: TGTGCCACCTTGGACAGGGCGGCAGATACGCAGTATTTT.

This clone was counted a single time. The J gene is TRBJ2-4, the V gene TRBV19; tentative D call: TRBD1 (5 bases). V was shortened by 1 base and J by 0 bases, with 22 bases between the two germline ends. Looked up from germline, CDR1 is LNHDA and CDR2 is SQIVND (reference sequence). This CDR3 comprises 20 residues. The CDR3 DNA reads TGTGCCAGTAGTATAGCTTGGGCAGGGCAAATCCTTCTAGCCAAAAACATTCAGTACTTC. It yields the protein CASSIAWAGQILLAKNIQYF.

The chain joins TRBV12-5 to TRBJ2-6; TRBD1 matches at 8 bases. The junction had 3 bases not matched to a gene; V was cut back by 5 bases and J by 0 bases. Germline V CDR1 and CDR2: LGHNT, FRNRAP. The CDR3 extends over 16 amino acids. CDR3 in DNA: TGTGCTAGTGGTCCTGGACAGGGCTCTGGGGCCAACGTCCTGACTTTC. Its translation: CASGPGQGSGANVLTF.

The chain employs TRBV5-1 and TRBJ2-7; 7 bases fit TRBD2. Germline CDR1 and CDR2: SGHRS and YFSETQ. V dropped 5 bases and J dropped 0; count of bases not matched to a gene: 5. The CDR3 spans 14 residues. The CDR3 DNA reads as TGCGCCAGCAGTTTTGGCGGGAGCTCCTACGAGCAGTACTTC. It yields the protein CASSFGGSSYEQYF. The full variable domain, completed using reference TRBV5-1 and TRBJ2-7, is KAGVTQTPRYLIKTRGQQVTLSCSPISGHRSVSWYQQTPGQGLQFLFEYFSETQRNKGNFPGRFSGRQFSNSRSEMNVSTLELGDSALYLCASSFGGSSYEQYFGPGTRLTVT.

The CDR3 DNA is TGCGCCAGCAGCTTGGTTTCCGGGACAGGGAGGTCACCCCTCCACTTT. The encoded protein is CASSLVSGTGRSPLHF. The chain has TRBV5-1 and TRBJ1-6; TRBD1 matches at 9 bases. Germline CDR1 reads SGHRS; CDR2 reads YFSETQ. The CDR3 is 16 amino acids. The ends lost 0 bases at V and 10 bases at J; junction bases unmatched: 8.

V and J are TRBV19 and TRBJ2-4; tentatively, D is TRBD2 (5 bases). In germline, CDR1 is LNHDA, CDR2 SQIVND (reference sequence). CDR3 length: 12 residues. V shed 3 bases and J shed 9 bases, with 9 bases lying between them. CDR3 coding DNA: TGTGCCAGTAGTATCCGGGGAAGCATTCAGTACTTC. Amino acid sequence: CASSIRGSIQYF. The full variable domain, rest sourced from reference TRBV19 and TRBJ2-4, is DGGITQSPKYLFRKEGQNVTLSCEQNLNHDAMYWYRQDPGQGLRLIYYSQIVNDFQKGDIAEGYSVSREKKESFPLTVTSAQKNPTAFYLCASSIRGSIQYFGAGTRLSVL.

The rearrangement joins TRBV7-3 to TRBJ1-2; possibly TRBD1 for D (5 bases). Germline assignment: CDR1 SGHTA and CDR2 FQGTGA. CDR3 length equals 13 residues. V was clipped by 3 bases and J by 4 bases, with 9 bases between them. In DNA, the CDR3 is TGTGCCAGCAGCTTGCGGGGGAGCTATGGCTACACCTTC. Translated: CASSLRGSYGYTF.

The rearrangement links TRBV19 to TRBJ2-7, with 9 bases fitting TRBD1. The germline CDR1 and CDR2 sequences are LNHDA and SQIVND (reference sequence). The CDR3 consists of 15 residues. Unmatched junction bases numbered 9, after V lost 6 bases and J lost 3 bases. The CDR3 loop reads CASSRSGQGNYEQYV. The DNA for the CDR3 is TGTGCCAGTAGCCGGTCGGGACAGGGAAACTACGAGCAGTACGTC.

The CDR3 nucleotides read TGTGCCACCAGCCTTGGGGGAGGTGATCATGAAAAACTGTTTTTT. The encoded protein is CATSLGGGDHEKLFF. The rearrangement joins TRBV15 to TRBJ1-4; weak D call: TRBD1 (5 bases). In germline, CDR1 is LNHNV, CDR2 YYDKDF (reference sequence). The CDR3 is 15 amino acids. V shed 5 bases and J shed 6 bases, with 16 bases lying between them.